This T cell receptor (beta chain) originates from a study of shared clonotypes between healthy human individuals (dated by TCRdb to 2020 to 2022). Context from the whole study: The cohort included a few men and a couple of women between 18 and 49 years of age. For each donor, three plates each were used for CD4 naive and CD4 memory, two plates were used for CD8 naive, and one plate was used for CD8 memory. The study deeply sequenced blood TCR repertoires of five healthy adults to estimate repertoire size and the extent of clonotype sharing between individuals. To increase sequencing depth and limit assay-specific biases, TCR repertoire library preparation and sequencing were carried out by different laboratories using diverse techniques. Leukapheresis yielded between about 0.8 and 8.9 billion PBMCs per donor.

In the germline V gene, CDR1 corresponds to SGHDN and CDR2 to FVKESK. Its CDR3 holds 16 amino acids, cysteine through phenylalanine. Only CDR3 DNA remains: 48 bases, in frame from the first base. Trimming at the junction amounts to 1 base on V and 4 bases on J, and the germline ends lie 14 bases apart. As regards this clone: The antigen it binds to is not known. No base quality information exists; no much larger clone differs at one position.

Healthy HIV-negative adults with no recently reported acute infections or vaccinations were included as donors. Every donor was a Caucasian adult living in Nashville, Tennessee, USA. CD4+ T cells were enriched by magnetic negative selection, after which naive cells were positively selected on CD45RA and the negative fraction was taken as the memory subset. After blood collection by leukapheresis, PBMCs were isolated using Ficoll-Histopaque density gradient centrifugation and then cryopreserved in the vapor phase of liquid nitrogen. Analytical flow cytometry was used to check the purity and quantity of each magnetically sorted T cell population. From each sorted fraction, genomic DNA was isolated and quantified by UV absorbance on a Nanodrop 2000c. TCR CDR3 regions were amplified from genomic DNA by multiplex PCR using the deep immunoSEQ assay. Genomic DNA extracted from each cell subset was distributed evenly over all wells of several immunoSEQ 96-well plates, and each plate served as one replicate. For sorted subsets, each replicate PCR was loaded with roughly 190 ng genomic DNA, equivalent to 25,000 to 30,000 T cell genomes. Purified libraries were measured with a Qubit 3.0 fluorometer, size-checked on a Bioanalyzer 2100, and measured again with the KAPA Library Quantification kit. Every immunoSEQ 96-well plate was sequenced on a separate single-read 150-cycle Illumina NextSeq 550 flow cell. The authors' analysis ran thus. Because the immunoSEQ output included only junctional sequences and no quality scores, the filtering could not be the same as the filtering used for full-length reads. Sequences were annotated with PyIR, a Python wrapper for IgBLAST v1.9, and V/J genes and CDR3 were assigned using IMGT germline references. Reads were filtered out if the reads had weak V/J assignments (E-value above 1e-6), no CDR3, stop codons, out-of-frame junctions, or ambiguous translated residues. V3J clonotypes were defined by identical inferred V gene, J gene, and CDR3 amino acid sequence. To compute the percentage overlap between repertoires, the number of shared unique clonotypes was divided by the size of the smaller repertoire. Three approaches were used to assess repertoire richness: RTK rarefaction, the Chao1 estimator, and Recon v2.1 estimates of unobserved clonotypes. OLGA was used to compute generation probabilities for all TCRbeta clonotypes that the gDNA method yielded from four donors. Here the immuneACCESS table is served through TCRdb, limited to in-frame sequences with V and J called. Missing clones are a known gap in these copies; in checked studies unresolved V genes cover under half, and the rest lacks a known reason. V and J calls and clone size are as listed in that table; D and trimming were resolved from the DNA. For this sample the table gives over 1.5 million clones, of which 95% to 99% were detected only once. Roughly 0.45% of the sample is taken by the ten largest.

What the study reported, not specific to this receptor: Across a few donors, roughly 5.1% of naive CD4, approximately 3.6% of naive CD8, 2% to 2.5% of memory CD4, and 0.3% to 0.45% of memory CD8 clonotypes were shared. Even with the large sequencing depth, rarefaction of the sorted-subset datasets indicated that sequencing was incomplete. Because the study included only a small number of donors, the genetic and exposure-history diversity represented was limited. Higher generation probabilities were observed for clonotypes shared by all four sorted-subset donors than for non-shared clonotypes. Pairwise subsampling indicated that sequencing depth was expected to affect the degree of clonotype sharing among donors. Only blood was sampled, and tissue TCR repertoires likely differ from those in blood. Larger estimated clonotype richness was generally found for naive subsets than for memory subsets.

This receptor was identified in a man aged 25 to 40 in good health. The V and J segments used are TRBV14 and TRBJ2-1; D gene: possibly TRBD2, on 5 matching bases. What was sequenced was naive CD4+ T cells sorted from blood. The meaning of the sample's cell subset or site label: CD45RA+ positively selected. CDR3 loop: CASSQGSSPRYNEQFF. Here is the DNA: TGTGCCAGCAGCCAAGGTTCTAGCCCCCGGTACAATGAGCAGTTCTTC.